A single sample is the source of the 3 T cell receptor beta chains below, sequenced in a study of early T cells in non-severe SARS-CoV-2 infection. TCRdb reanalysed the 5' RACE reads using MiXCR and keeps one entry per CDR3 protein. The sample shows approximately 77,000 distinct CDR3 sequences, roughly 16% of them seen only once. Sequences were obtained from whole blood. The receptor source for this set is an adult who was a healthcare worker with PCR-confirmed SARS-CoV-2 infection or an uninfected control (not recorded which).

This rearrangement joins TRBV20-1 to TRBJ1-1, with D possibly being TRBD1 (5 bases). CDR3 length: 12 residues. Per germline, CDR1 DFQATT and CDR2 SNEGSKA (reference sequence). The V end was cut by 5 bases, the J end by 5 bases, with 12 bases between. CDR3 in amino acids: CSASPGGTEAFF. The CDR3 DNA reads as TGCAGTGCTTCCCCCGGGGGAACTGAAGCTTTCTTT.

This clonotype has more than one count but fewer than ten. The chain is built from TRBV10-3 and TRBJ2-7; unclear D gene. The CDR3 covers 12 residues. V lost 11 bases, J lost 2 bases, and 13 bases lay in between. Germline V gene data show CDR1 as ENHRY and CDR2 as SYGVKD. The CDR3 coding sequence is TGTGCCGCTGGCCCGGGCCCCTACGAGCAGTACTTC. This encodes CAAGPGPYEQYF.

This clonotype was observed a few times. This rearrangement joins TRBV5-4 to TRBJ2-7, with 10 positions matching TRBD2. V gave up 1 base and J gave up 3 bases; unmatched junction bases: 7. This CDR3 comprises 16 residues. From germline, CDR1 is SGHNT and CDR2 YYREEE (reference sequence). CDR3 region: CASSLLLAGRNYEQYF. The CDR3 DNA follows: TGTGCCAGCAGCTTGCTACTAGCGGGGCGCAACTACGAGCAGTACTTC.